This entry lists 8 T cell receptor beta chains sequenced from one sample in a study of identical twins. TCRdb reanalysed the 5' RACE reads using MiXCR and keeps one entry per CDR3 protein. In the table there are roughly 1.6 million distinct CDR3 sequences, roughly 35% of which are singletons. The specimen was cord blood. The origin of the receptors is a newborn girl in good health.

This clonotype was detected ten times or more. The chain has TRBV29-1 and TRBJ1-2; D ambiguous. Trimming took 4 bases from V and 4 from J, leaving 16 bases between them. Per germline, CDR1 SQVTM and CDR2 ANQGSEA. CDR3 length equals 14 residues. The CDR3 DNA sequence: TGCAGCGTTGCCCCCGGTTGGGCTGGCTATGGCTACACCTTC. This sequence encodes CSVAPGWAGYGYTF.

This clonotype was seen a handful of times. CDR3: CASSWTGGLYF. The CDR3 region has the DNA TGTGCCAGCAGCTGGACAGGGGGGTTGTATTTT. The rearrangement joins TRBV7-2 to TRBJ2-3; 10 bases line up with TRBD1. CDR3 size: 11 residues. Germline V lookup: CDR1 SGHTA, CDR2 FQGNSA. Unmatched junction bases numbered 3, after V lost 4 bases and J lost 14 bases.

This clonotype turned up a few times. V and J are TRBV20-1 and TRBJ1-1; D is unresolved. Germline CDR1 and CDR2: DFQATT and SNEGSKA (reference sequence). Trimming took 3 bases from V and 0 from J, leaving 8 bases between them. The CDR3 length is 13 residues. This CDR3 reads CSASHDMNTEAFF. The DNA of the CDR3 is TGCAGTGCTAGCCATGACATGAACACTGAAGCTTTCTTT.

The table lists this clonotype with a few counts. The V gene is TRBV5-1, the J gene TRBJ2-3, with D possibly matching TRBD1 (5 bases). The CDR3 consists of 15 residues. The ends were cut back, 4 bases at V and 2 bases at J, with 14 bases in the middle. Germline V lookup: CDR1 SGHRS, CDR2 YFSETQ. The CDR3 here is CASSPGHEHTDTQYF. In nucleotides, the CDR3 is TGCGCCAGCAGCCCTGGACACGAACACACAGATACGCAGTATTTT. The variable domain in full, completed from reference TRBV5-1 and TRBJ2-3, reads KAGVTQTPRYLIKTRGQQVTLSCSPISGHRSVSWYQQTPGQGLQFLFEYFSETQRNKGNFPGRFSGRQFSNSRSEMNVSTLELGDSALYLCASSPGHEHTDTQYFGPGTRLTVL.

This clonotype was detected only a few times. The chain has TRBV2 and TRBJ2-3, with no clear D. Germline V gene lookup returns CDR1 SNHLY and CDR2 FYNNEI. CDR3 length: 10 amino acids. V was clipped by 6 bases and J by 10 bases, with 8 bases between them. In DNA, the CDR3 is TGTGCCAGCAGGGCCATGGCGCAGTATTTT. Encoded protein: CASRAMAQYF.

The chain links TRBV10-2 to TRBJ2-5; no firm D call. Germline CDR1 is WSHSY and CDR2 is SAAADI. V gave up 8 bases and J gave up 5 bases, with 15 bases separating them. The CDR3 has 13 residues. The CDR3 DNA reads TGCGCCAGCTTACCACGGATCGGGGAGACCCAGTACTTC. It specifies CASLPRIGETQYF.

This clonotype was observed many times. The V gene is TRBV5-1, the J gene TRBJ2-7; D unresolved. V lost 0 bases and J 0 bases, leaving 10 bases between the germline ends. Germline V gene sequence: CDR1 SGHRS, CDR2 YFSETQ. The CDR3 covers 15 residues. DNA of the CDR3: TGCGCCAGCAGCTTGGAATACCTTAGCTCCTACGAGCAGTACTTC. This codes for CASSLEYLSSYEQYF. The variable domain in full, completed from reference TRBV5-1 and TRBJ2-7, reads KAGVTQTPRYLIKTRGQQVTLSCSPISGHRSVSWYQQTPGQGLQFLFEYFSETQRNKGNFPGRFSGRQFSNSRSEMNVSTLELGDSALYLCASSLEYLSSYEQYFGPGTRLTVT.

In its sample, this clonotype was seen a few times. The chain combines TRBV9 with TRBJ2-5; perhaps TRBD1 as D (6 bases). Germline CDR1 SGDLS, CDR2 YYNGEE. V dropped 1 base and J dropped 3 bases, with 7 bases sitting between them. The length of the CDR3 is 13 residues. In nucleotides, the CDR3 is TGTGCCAGCAGCGTAAGGGGGAAAGAGACCCAGTACTTC. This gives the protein CASSVRGKETQYF.